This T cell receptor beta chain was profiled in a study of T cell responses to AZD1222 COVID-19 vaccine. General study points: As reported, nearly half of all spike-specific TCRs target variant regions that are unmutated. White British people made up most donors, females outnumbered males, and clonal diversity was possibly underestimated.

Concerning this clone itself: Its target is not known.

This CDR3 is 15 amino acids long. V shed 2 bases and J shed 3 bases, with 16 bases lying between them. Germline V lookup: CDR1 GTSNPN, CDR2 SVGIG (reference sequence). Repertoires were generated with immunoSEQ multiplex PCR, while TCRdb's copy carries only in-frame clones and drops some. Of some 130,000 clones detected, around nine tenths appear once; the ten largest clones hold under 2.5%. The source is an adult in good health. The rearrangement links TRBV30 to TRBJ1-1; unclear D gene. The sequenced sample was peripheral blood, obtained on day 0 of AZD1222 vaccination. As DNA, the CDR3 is TGTGCCTGGAGTCCCCTTGGACCGATCCACACTGAAGCTTTCTTT. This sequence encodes CAWSPLGPIHTEAFF.